The clone carrying this T cell receptor beta chain was picked up a small number of times. The data were obtained in a study of T-cell reconstitution after alpha-beta-depleted transplantation in children. Preparation of the TCRbeta library used unique molecular identifiers. TCRdb reanalysed the PCR reads using MiXCR and keeps one entry per CDR3 protein. The table has 200,000 to 250,000 distinct CDR3 sequences, about a tenth seen once. The germline CDR1 and CDR2 sequences are DFQATT and SNEGSKA (reference sequence). This CDR3 spans 14 amino acids. V was pared by 5 bases and J by 1 base, with 15 bases between.

This TCR was sampled from a human donor who donated a stem cell graft to a child with acute lymphoblastic leukemia. The sample here was PBMCs from the stem cell graft donor, taken from the stem cell graft. This chain links TRBV20-1 with TRBJ2-7; D tentatively reads TRBD1 or TRBD2 (5 bases each). The CDR3 DNA sequence: TGCAGTGCTCCTCGGGACGGAAGGTCCTACGAGCAGTACTTC. Residues: CSAPRDGRSYEQYF.